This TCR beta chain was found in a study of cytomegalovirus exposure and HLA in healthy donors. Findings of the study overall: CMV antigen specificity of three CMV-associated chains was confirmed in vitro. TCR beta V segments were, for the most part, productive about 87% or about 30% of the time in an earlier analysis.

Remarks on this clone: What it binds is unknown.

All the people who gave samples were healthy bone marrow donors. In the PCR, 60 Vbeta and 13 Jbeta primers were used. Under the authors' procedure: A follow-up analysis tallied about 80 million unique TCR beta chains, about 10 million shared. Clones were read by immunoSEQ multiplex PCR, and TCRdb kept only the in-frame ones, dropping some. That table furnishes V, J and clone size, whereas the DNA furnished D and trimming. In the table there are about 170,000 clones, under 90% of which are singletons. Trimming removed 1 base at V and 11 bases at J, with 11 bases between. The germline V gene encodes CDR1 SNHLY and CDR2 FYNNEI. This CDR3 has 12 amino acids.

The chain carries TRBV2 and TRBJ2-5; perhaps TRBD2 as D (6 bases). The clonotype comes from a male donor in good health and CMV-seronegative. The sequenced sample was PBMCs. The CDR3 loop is CASSEGPGEQYF. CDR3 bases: TGTGCCAGCAGTGAAGGGCCGGGAGAGCAGTACTTC.